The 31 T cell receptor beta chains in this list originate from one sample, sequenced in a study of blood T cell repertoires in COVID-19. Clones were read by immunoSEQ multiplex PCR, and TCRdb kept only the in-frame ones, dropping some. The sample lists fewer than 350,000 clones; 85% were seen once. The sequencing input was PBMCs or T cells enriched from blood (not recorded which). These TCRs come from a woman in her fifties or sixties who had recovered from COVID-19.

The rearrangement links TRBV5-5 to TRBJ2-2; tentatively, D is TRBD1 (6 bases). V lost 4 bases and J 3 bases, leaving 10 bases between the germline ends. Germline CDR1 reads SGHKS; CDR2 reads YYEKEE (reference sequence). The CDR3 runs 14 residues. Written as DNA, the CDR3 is TGTGCCAGCAGCAGGGACACATACACCGGGGAGCTGTTTTTT. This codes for CASSRDTYTGELFF.

In nucleotides, the CDR3 is TGTGCCAGCAGCTCTCTACAGAGCTCTGGAAACACCATATATTTT. This translates into CASSSLQSSGNTIYF. The V gene is TRBV11-2, the J gene TRBJ1-3; D is ambiguous. In germline, CDR1 is SGHAT, CDR2 FQNNGV. CDR3 length: 15 residues. Trimming removed 4 bases from V and 0 bases from J, with 10 bases in between.

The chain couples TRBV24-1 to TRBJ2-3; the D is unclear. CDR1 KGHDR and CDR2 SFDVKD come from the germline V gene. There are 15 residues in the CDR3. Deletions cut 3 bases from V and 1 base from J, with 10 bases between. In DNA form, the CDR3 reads TGTGCCACCAGTGATCCCCGTCGGGGCACAGATACGCAGTATTTT. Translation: CATSDPRRGTDTQYF.

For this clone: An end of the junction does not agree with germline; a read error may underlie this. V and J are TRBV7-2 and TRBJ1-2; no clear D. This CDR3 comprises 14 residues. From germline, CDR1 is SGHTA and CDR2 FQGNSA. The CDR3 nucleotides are TGTGCCAGCAGCTTAGTTAGGACTAATTATGGCTACACCTTC. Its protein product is CASSLVRTNYGYTF.

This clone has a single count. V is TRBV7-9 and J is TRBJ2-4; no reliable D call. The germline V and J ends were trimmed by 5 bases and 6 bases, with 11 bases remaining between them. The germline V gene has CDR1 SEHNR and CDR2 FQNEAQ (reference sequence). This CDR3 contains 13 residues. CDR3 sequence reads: CASSPGPPNIQYF. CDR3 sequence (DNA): TGTGCCAGCAGCCCGGGTCCCCCAAACATTCAGTACTTC.

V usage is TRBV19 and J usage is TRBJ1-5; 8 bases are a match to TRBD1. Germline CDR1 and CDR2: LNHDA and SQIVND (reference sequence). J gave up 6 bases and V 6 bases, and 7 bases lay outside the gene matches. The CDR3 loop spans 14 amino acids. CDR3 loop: CASSKDRVSQPQHF. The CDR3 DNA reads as TGTGCCAGTAGCAAGGACAGGGTAAGTCAGCCCCAGCATTTT.

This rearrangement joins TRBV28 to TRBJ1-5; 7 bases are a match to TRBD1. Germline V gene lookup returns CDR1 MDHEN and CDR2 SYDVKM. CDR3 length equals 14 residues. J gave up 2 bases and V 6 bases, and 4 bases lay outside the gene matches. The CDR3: CASRTGIGNQPQHF. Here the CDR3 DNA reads TGTGCCAGCAGGACAGGGATCGGCAATCAGCCCCAGCATTTT.

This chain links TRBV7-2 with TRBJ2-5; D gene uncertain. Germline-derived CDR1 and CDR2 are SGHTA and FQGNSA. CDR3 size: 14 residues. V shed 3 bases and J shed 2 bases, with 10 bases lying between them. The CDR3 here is CASSFGPRQETQYF. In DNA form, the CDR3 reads TGTGCCAGCAGCTTCGGCCCTAGGCAAGAGACCCAGTACTTC.

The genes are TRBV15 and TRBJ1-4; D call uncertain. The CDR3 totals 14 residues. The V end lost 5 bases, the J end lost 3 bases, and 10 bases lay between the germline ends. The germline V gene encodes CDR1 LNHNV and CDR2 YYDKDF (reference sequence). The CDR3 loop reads CATSRAGPNEKLFF. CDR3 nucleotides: TGTGCCACCAGCCGAGCTGGCCCTAATGAAAAACTGTTTTTT.

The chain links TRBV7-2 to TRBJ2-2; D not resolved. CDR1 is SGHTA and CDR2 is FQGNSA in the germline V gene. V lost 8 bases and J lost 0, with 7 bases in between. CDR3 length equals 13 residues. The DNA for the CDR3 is TGTGCCAGCGAGGATCCGAACACCGGGGAGCTGTTTTTT. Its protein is CASEDPNTGELFF.

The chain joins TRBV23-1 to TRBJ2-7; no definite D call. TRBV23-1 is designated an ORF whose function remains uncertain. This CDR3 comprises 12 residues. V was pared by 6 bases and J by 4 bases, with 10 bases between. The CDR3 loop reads CASSPNSYEQYF. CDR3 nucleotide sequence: TGCGCCAGCAGCCCCAATTCATACGAGCAGTACTTC.

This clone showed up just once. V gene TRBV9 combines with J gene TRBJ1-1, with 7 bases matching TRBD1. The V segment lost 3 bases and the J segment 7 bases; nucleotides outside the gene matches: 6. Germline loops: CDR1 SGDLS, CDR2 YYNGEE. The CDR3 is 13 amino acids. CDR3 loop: CASSGWDRNEAFF. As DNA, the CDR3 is TGTGCCAGCAGCGGCTGGGACAGAAATGAAGCTTTCTTT.

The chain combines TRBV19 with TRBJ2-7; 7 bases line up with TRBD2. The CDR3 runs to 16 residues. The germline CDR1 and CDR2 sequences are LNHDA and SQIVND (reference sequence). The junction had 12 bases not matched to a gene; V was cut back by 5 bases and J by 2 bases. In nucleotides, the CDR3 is TGTGCCAGTAGTCCCCTTGGGCGGGGGTCTACCTACGAGCAGTACTTC. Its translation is CASSPLGRGSTYEQYF.

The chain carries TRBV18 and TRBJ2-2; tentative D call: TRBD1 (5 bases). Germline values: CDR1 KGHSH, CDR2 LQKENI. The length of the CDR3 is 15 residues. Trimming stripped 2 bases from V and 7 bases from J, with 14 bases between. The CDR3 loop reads CASSPKTRRGGELFF. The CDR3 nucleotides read TGTGCCAGCTCACCAAAGACCCGAAGGGGCGGGGAGCTGTTTTTT.

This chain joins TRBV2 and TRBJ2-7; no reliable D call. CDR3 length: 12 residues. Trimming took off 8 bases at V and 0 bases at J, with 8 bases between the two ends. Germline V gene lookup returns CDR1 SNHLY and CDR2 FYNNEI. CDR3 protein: CASQWSSYEQYF. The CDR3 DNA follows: TGTGCCAGCCAGTGGAGCTCCTACGAGCAGTACTTC.

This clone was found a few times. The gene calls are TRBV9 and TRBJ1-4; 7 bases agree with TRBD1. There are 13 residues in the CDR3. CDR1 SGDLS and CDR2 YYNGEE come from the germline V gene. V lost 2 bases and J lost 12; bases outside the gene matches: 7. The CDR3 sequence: CASSVKEGAELFF. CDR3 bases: TGTGCCAGCAGCGTCAAGGAGGGGGCGGAACTGTTTTTT.

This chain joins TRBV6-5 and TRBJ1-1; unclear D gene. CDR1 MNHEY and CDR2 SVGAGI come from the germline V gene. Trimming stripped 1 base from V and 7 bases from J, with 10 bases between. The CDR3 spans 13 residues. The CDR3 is CASSYFGVGEAFF. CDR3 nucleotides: TGTGCCAGCAGTTACTTCGGGGTTGGTGAAGCTTTCTTT.

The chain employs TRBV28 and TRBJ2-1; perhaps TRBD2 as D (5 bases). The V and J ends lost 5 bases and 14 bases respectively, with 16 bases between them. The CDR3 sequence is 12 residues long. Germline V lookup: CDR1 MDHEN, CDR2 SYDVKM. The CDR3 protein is CASSLRTGKEFF. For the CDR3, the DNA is TGTGCCAGCAGTCTCCGGACGGGGAAGGAGTTCTTC.

CDR3 residues: CASTEPGGYGGYTF. DNA for the CDR3: TGTGCCAGCACCGAGCCTGGGGGGTACGGTGGCTACACCTTC. The V gene is TRBV6-5, the J gene TRBJ1-2; weak D call: TRBD1 (5 bases). Trimming left V 7 bases short and J 7 bases short, with 19 bases between. CDR3 length equals 14 residues. Germline CDR1 is MNHEY and CDR2 is SVGAGI.

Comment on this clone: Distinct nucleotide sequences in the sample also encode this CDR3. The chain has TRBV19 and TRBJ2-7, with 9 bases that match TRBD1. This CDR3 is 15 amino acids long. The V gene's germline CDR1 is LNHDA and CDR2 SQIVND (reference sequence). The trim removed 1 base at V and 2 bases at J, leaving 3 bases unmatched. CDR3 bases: TGTGCCAGTAGTATAGCGGGACAGGGAGCCTACGAGCAGTACTTC. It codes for CASSIAGQGAYEQYF.

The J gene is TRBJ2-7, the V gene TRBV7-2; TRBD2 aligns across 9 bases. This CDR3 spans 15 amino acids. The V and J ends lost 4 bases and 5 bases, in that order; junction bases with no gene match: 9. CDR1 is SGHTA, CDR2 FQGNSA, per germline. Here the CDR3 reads CASSWGTSSRHEQYF. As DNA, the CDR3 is TGTGCCAGCAGCTGGGGGACTAGCAGCAGGCACGAGCAGTACTTC.

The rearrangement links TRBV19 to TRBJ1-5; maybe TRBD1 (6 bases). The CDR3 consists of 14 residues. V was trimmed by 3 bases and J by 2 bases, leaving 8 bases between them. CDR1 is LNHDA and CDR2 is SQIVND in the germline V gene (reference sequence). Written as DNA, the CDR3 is TGTGCCAGTAGTATGCGACAGGGCAATCAGCCCCAGCATTTT. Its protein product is CASSMRQGNQPQHF.

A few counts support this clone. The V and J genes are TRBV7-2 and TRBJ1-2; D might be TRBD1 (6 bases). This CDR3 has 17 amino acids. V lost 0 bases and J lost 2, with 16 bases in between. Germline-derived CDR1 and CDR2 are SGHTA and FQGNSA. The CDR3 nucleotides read TGTGCCAGCAGCTTAGCAGGGAGACAGGTCTCGAACTATGGCTACACCTTC. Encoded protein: CASSLAGRQVSNYGYTF.

This CDR3 is CALGTSGSLGNEQYF. CDR3 coding DNA: TGTGCCTTGGGGACTAGCGGGAGCTTGGGCAACGAGCAGTACTTC. This sequence joins TRBV30 and TRBJ2-7, with TRBD2 identical over 14 bases. V lost 7 bases to trimming and J lost 5 bases; unmatched junction nucleotides: 10. This CDR3 is 15 amino acids long. Germline lookup yields CDR1 GTSNPN and CDR2 SVGIG (reference sequence).

The DNA for the CDR3 is TGTGCCAGCTCACCAGGGGCCACCGGGGAGCTGTTTTTT. Translation gives CASSPGATGELFF. The chain is built from TRBV18 and TRBJ2-2; the D gene is possibly TRBD1 (5 bases). Germline CDR1 KGHSH, CDR2 LQKENI. V shed 2 bases and J shed 4 bases, with 5 bases lying between them. This CDR3 spans 13 amino acids. The whole variable domain, remainder taken from reference TRBV18 and TRBJ2-2, is NAGVMQNPRHLVRRRGQEARLRCSPMKGHSHVYWYRQLPEEGLKFMVYLQKENIIDESGMPKERFSAEFPKEGPSILRIQQVVRGDSAAYFCASSPGATGELFFGEGSRLTVL.

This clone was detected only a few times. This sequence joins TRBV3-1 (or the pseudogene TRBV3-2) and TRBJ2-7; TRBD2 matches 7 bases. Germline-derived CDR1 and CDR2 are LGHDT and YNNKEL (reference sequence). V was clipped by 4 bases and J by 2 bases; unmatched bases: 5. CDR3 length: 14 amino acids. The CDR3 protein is CASSPERGPYEQYF. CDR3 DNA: TGTGCCAGCAGCCCCGAGCGGGGTCCCTACGAGCAGTACTTC.

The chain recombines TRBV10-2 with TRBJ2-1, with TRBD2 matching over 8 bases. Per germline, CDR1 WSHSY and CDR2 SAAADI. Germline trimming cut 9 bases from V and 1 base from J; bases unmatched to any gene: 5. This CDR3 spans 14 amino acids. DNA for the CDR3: TGCGCCAGGGCCCGGGAGGGGTCCTACAATGAGCAGTTCTTC. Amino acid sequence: CARAREGSYNEQFF.

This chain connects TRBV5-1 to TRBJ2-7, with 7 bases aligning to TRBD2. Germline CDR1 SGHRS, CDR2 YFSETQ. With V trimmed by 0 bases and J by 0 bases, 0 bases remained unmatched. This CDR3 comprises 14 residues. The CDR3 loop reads CASSLGGSSYEQYF. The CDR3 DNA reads TGCGCCAGCAGCTTGGGCGGGAGCTCCTACGAGCAGTACTTC.

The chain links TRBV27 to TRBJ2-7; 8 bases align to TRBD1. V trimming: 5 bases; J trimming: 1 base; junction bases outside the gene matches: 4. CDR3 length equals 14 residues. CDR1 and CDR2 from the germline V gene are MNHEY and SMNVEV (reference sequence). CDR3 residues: CASSRTGKSYEQYF. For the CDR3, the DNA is TGTGCCAGCAGTAGGACAGGGAAATCCTACGAGCAGTACTTC.

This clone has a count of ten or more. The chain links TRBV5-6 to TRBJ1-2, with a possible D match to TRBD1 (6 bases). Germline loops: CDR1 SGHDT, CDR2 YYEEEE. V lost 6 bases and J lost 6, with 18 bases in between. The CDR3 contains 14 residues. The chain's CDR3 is CASTVGYRVDGYTF. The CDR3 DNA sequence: TGTGCCAGCACCGTTGGCTACAGGGTTGATGGCTACACCTTC.

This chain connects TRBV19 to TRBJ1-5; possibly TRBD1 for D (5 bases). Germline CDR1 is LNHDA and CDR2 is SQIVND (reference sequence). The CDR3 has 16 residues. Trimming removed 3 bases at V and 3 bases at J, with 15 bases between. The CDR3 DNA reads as TGTGCCAGTAGTATCGGCGCAGGGCTAATCAATCAGCCCCAGCATTTT. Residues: CASSIGAGLINQPQHF.